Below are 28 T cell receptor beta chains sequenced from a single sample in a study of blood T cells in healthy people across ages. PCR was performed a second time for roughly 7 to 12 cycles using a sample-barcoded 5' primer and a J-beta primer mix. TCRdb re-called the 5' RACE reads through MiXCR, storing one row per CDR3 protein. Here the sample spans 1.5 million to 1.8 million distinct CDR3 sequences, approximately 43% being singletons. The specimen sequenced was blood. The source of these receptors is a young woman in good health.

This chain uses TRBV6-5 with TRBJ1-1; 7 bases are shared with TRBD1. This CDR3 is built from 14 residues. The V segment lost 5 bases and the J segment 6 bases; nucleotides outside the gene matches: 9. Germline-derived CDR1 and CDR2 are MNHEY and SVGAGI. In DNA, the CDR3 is TGTGCCAGCAGTGTCGACAGGGTGGGCGCTGAAGCTTTCTTT. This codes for CASSVDRVGAEAFF.

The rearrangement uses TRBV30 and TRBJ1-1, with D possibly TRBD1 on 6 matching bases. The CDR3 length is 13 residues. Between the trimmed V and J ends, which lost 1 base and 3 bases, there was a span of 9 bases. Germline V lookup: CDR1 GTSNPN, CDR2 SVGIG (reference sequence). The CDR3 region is CAWSAGDYTEAFF. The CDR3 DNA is TGTGCCTGGAGTGCAGGGGACTACACTGAAGCTTTCTTT.

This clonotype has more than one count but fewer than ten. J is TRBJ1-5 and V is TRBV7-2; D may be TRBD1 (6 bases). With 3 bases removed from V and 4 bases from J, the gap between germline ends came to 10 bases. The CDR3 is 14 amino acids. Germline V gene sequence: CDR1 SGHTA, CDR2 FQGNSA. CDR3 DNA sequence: TGTGCCAGCAGCTTTAAGGGGGGAAATCAGCCCCAGCATTTT. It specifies CASSFKGGNQPQHF.

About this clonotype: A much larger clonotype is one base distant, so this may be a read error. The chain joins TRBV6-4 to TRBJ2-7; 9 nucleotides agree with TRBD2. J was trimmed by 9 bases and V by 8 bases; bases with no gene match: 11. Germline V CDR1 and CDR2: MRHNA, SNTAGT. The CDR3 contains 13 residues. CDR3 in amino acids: CASSERGENGQYF. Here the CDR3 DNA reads TGTGCCAGCTCAGAGCGGGGGGAAAATGGGCAGTACTTC.

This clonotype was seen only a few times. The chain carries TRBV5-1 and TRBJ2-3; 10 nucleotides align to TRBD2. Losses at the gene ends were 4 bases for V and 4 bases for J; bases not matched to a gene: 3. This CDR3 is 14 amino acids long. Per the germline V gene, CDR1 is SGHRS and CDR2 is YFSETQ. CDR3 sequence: CASSVAGGSDTQYF. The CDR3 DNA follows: TGCGCCAGCAGCGTAGCGGGAGGCTCAGATACGCAGTATTTT.

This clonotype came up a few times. The CDR3 reads CASKTGSGEQFF. The CDR3 DNA sequence: TGTGCCAGCAAGACAGGTAGCGGGGAGCAGTTCTTC. The chain combines TRBV6-5 with TRBJ2-1, with a possible D match to TRBD2 (7 bases). CDR3 size: 12 residues. The V and J ends lost 7 bases and 10 bases respectively, with 14 bases between them. From germline, CDR1 is MNHEY and CDR2 SVGAGI.

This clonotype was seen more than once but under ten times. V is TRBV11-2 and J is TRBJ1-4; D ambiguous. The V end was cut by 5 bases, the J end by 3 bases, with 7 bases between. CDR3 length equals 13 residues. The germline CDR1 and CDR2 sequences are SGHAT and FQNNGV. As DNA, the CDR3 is TGTGCCAGCAGCCAGAGGTCTAATGAAAAACTGTTTTTT. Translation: CASSQRSNEKLFF.

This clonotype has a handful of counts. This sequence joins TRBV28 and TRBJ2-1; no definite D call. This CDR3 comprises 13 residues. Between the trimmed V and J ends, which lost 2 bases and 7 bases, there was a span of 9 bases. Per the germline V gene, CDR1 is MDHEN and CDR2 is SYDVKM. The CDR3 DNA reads TGTGCCAGCAGTTTACGGAGCTGGAATGAGCAGTTCTTC. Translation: CASSLRSWNEQFF.

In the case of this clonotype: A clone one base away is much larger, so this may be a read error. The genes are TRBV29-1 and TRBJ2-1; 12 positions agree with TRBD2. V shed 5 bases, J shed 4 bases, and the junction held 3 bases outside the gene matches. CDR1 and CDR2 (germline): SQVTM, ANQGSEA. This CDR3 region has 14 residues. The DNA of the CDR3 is TGCAGCGTTTCCGGACTAGCGGGGTACAATGAGCAGTTCTTC. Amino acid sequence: CSVSGLAGYNEQFF.

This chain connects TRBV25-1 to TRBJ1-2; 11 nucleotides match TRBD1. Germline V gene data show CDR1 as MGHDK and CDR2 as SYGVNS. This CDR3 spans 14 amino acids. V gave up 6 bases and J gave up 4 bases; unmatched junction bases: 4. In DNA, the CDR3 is TGTGCCAGCAGCAGGACAGGGGGCAGCTATGGCTACACCTTC. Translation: CASSRTGGSYGYTF.

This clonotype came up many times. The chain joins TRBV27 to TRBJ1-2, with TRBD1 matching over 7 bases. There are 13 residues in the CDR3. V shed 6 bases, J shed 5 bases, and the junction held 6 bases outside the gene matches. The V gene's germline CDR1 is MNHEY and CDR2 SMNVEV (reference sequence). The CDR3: CASSLGQEYGYTF. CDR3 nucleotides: TGTGCCAGCAGCTTAGGACAGGAGTATGGCTACACCTTC.

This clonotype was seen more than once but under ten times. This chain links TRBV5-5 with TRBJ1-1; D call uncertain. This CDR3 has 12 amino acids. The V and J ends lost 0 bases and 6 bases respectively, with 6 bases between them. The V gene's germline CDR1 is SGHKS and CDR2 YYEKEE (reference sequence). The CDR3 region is CASSLEYAEAFF. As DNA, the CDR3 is TGTGCCAGCAGCTTGGAGTATGCTGAAGCTTTCTTT. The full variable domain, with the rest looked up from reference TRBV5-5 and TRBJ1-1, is DAGVTQSPTHLIKTRGQQVTLRCSPISGHKSVSWYQQVLGQGPQFIFQYYEKEERGRGNFPDRFSARQFPNYSSELNVNALLLGDSALYLCASSLEYAEAFFGQGTRLTVV.

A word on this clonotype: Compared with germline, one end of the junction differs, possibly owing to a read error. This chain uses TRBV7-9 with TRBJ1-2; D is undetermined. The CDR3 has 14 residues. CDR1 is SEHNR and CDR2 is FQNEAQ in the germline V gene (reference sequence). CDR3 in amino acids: CAGSLTGANYGYTF. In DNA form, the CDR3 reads TGTGCCGGCAGCTTAACGGGAGCTAACTATGGCTACACCTTC.

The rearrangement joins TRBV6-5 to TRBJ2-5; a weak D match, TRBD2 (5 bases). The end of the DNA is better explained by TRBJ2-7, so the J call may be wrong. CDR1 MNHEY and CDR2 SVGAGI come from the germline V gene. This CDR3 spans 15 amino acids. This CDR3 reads CASSYSLAGHYEQYF. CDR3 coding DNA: TGTGCCAGCAGTTACTCGCTAGCCGGTCACTACGAGCAGTACTTC.

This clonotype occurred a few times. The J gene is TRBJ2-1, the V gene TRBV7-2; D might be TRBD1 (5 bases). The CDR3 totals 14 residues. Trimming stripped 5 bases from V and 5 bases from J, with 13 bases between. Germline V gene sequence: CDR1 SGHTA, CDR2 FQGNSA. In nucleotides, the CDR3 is TGTGCCAGCAGCCTCGCTATGACAGACAATGAGCAGTTCTTC. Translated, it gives CASSLAMTDNEQFF.

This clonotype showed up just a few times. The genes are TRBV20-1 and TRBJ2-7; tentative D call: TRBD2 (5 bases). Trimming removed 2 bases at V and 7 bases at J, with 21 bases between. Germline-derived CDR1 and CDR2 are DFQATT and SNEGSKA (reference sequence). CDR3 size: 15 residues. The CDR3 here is CSARRGRARVVEQYF. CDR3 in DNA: TGCAGTGCTAGAAGAGGGCGGGCCCGGGTGGTAGAGCAGTACTTC.

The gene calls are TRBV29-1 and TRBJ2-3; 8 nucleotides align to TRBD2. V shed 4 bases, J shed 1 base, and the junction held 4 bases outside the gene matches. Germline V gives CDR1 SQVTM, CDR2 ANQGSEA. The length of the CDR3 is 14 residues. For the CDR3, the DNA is TGCAGCGTTGTGGCTAGCGGGCGCACAGATACGCAGTATTTT. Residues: CSVVASGRTDTQYF.

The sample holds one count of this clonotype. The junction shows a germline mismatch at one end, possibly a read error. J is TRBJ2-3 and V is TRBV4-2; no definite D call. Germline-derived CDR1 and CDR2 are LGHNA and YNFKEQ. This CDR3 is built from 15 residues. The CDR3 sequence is CVSSQEGGGTDTQYF. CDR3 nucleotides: TGTGTCAGCAGCCAAGAAGGTGGCGGCACAGATACGCAGTATTTT.

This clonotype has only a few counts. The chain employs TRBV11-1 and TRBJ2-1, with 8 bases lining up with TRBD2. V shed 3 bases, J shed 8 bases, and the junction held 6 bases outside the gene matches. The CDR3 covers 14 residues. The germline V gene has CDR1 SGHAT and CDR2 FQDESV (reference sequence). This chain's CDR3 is CASSLGLGDYEQFF. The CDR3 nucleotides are TGTGCCAGCAGCTTGGGACTAGGTGATTATGAGCAGTTCTTC.

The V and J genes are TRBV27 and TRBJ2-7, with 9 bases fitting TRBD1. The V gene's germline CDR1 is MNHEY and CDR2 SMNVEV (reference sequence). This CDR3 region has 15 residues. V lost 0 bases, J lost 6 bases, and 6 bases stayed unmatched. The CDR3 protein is CASSLSGTGWGEQYF. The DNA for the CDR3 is TGTGCCAGCAGTTTATCCGGGACAGGGTGGGGCGAGCAGTACTTC.

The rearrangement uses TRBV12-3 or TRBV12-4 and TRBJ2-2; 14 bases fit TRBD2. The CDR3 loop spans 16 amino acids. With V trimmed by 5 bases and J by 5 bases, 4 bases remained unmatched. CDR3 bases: TGTGCCAGCAGTGGGACTAGCGGGAGATGGACCGGGGAGCTGTTTTTT. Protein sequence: CASSGTSGRWTGELFF.

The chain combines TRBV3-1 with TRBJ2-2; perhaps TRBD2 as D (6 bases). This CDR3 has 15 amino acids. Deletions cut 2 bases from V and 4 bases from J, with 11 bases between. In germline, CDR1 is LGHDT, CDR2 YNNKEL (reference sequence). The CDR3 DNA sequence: TGTGCCAGCAGCCAATCGGCGGGAATCACCGGGGAGCTGTTTTTT. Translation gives CASSQSAGITGELFF.

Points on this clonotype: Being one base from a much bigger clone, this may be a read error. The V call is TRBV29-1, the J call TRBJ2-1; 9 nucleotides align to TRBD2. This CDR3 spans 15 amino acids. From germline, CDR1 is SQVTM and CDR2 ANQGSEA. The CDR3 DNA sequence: TGCGGCGGGGGATTTAGCGGGAGAGTCCGGGTTGAGCAGTTCTTC. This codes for CGGGFSGRVRVEQFF.

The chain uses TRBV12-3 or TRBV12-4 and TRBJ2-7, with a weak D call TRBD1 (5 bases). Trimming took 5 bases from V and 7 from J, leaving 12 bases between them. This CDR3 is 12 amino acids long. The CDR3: CASSIPGREQYF. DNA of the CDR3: TGTGCCAGCAGTATCCCAGGGCGGGAGCAGTACTTC.

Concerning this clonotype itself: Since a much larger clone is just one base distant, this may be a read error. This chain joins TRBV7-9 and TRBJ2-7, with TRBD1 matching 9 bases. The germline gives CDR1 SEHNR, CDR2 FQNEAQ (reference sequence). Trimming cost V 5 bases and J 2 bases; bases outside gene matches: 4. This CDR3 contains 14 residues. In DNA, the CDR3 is TGTGCCAGCAGCCGGACAGGGGACACCTACGAGCAGTACTTC. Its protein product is CASSRTGDTYEQYF.

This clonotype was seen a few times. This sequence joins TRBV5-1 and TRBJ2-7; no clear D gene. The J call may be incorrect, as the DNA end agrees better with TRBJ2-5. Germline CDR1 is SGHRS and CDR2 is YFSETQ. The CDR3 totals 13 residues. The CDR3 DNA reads TGCGCCAGCAGCTTGGCCGCCAAAGAGACCCAGTACTTC. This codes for CASSLAAKETQYF.

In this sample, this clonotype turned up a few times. The CDR3 reads CASSFGGGPSSYNEQFF. The CDR3 DNA is TGCGCCAGCAGCTTCGGCGGGGGGCCGAGCTCCTACAATGAGCAGTTCTTC. J is TRBJ2-1 and V is TRBV5-1; 8 bases are a match to TRBD2. CDR3 size: 17 residues. Germline assignment: CDR1 SGHRS and CDR2 YFSETQ. With V trimmed by 2 bases and J by 0 bases, 7 bases remained unmatched.

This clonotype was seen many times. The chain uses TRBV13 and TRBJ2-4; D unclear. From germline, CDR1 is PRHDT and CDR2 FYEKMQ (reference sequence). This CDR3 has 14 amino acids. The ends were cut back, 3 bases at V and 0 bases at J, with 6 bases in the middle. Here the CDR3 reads CASSLGSAKNIQYF. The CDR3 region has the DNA TGTGCCAGCAGCTTGGGCTCAGCCAAAAACATTCAGTACTTC.